The present T cell receptor (beta chain) was sequenced within a study of T cell repertoires in cytomegalovirus infection. Whole-study results and caveats: It was HLA-C-restricted CMV-specific TCR beta clonotypes that dominated the response ex vivo.

TCRdb called the reads again in MiXCR, with one record for every CDR3 protein. Of 120,000 to 150,000 distinct CDR3 sequences in the sample, 5% to 6.5% were seen once. This clonotype was seen repeatedly, ten times or more. Its target is not known. This CDR3 has 14 amino acids. V shed 7 bases and J 1 base; nucleotides not matched to a gene: 6. Germline values: CDR1 SGDLS, CDR2 YYNGEE. V gene TRBV9 combines with J gene TRBJ1-1; 8 bases map to TRBD1. Sequencing was performed on PBMCs. The receptor comes from a human donor in good health (CMV status not recorded). Some clones in this sample may be carry-over from other donors' samples. The CDR3 here is CASRTGSGNTEAFF. CDR3 DNA sequence: TGTGCCAGCCGGACAGGGAGTGGGAACACTGAAGCTTTCTTT.